The next 23 T cell receptor beta chains were all read from a single sample in a study of blood T cells in healthy people across ages. Combining a sample-barcoded 5' primer with a J-beta primer mix, a second PCR ran for 7 to 11 cycles. TCRdb reprocessed the 5' RACE reads via MiXCR and lists one record per CDR3 protein. Among more than 600,000 distinct CDR3 sequences, 25% were seen once, and the ten largest hold more than 8.5%. Separately, the same data were catalogued under a study of T cells of mothers and their children.

Source material: blood. All receptors come from a boy aged 5 to 17 in good health.

The chain uses TRBV7-2 and TRBJ2-5, with 7 bases aligning to TRBD1. The DNA matches TRBJ2-7 better at its end, which makes the J call doubtful. The CDR3 length is 16 residues. Germline CDR1 reads SGHTA; CDR2 reads FQGNSA. CDR3 residues: CASSVGSRGPRDEQYF. The CDR3 region has the DNA TGTGCCAGCAGCGTAGGGTCGAGGGGGCCTCGGGACGAGCAGTACTTC.

This chain uses TRBV4-3 with TRBJ1-1, with a tentative D call TRBD1 (6 bases). Germline V gene data show CDR1 as LGHNA and CDR2 as YSLEER. Trimming left V 1 base short and J 6 bases short, with 15 bases between. The CDR3 contains 15 residues. CDR3 nucleotides: TGCGCCAGCAGCCAAGTTTTCTCGGGGGCGGCTGAAGCTTTCTTT. It translates to CASSQVFSGAAEAFF.

This clonotype came up a few times. One junction end disagrees with the germline gene, perhaps due to a read error. This sequence joins TRBV7-9 and TRBJ1-5, with a weak D call TRBD1 (6 bases). There are 12 residues in the CDR3. Per germline, CDR1 SEHNR and CDR2 FQNEAQ (reference sequence). The CDR3 region is CVSSLGGQPQHF. The CDR3 DNA reads TGTGTCAGCAGCTTAGGGGGGCAGCCCCAGCATTTT.

The chain recombines TRBV27 with TRBJ2-1; D gene ambiguous. CDR1 and CDR2 from the germline V gene are MNHEY and SMNVEV (reference sequence). V lost 6 bases and J lost 5, with 11 bases in between. CDR3 size: 13 residues. CDR3 nucleotides: TGTGCCAGCAGAGGGTCTTATAACAATGAGCAGTTCTTC. Its translation: CASRGSYNNEQFF.

This clonotype has more than one count but fewer than ten. This rearrangement joins TRBV18 to TRBJ2-1; 9 positions match TRBD1. CDR3 length equals 18 residues. After removal of 5 bases from V and 10 bases from J, the junction contained 21 bases not matched to a gene. The germline gives CDR1 KGHSH, CDR2 LQKENI. The CDR3: CASSKSPTGDREAREQFF. The CDR3 DNA is TGTGCCAGCTCAAAATCCCCCACCGGGGACAGGGAGGCTCGGGAGCAGTTCTTC.

The V and J genes are TRBV27 and TRBJ2-3; no clear D. Trimming shortened V by 1 base and J by 6 bases, and 8 bases separated the two germline ends. CDR3 length: 13 amino acids. The germline V gene encodes CDR1 MNHEY and CDR2 SMNVEV (reference sequence). The CDR3 here is CASSLLVQDTQYF. The CDR3 DNA reads TGTGCCAGCAGTTTATTGGTGCAGGATACGCAGTATTTT.

The rearrangement links TRBV9 to TRBJ2-1, with D perhaps TRBD2 (6 bases). V was clipped by 4 bases and J by 4 bases, with 18 bases between them. Germline values: CDR1 SGDLS, CDR2 YYNGEE. The CDR3 covers 16 residues. In DNA, the CDR3 is TGTGCCAGCAGCCCCATGGCGGGACCCTGGTACAATGAGCAGTTCTTC. Translation gives CASSPMAGPWYNEQFF.

The J gene is TRBJ2-5, the V gene TRBV11-1; D remains unclear. The last part of the DNA fits TRBJ2-1 better; the J call may be wrong. The CDR3 sequence is 12 residues long. Looked up from germline, CDR1 is SGHAT and CDR2 is FQDESV (reference sequence). The CDR3 DNA reads TGTGCCAGCAGCTACCATGGGGATGAGCAGTTCTTC. Protein product: CASSYHGDEQFF.

The chain employs TRBV20-1 and TRBJ2-1, with 16 bases that match TRBD2. J lost 8 bases, V lost 0 bases, and 4 bases had no gene match. The length of the CDR3 is 16 residues. Germline CDR1 reads DFQATT; CDR2 reads SNEGSKA (reference sequence). CDR3 nucleotides: TGCAGTGCTAGAGACTCGGGACTAGCGGGAGGGGATGAGCAGTTCTTC. This codes for CSARDSGLAGGDEQFF.

Concerning this clonotype itself: The junction differs from germline at one of its ends, possibly a read error. The chain uses TRBV11-3 and TRBJ2-5; unclear D gene. The germline gives CDR1 SGHNT, CDR2 YENEEA. CDR3 length: 12 amino acids. The CDR3 sequence: CASSLVSENQYF. The CDR3 DNA sequence: TGTGCCAGCAGCTTAGTATCAGAGAACCAGTACTTC.

In DNA, the CDR3 is TGTGCCAGCAGTTACTCAGTAACTACCGGGGAGCTGTTTTTT. It is translated as CASSYSVTTGELFF. J is TRBJ2-2 and V is TRBV6-6; D ambiguous. Per germline, CDR1 MNHNY and CDR2 SVGAGI (reference sequence). V dropped 0 bases and J dropped 5 bases, with 7 bases sitting between them. CDR3 length: 14 amino acids.

The genes are TRBV3-1 and TRBJ2-1, with 10 nucleotides matching TRBD1. The last part of the DNA fits TRBJ2-5 better; the J call may be wrong. The CDR3 runs 16 residues. The germline V gene encodes CDR1 LGHDT and CDR2 YNNKEL (reference sequence). DNA for the CDR3: TGTGCCAGCAGCCAACGTGACAGGGGGCATAAAGAGACCCAGTACTTC. It translates to CASSQRDRGHKETQYF.

V is TRBV25-1 and J is TRBJ2-3; no firm D call. Germline loops: CDR1 MGHDK, CDR2 SYGVNS. The CDR3 runs 13 residues. V lost 7 bases, J lost 2 bases, and 10 bases lay in between. As DNA, the CDR3 is TGTGCCAGCATCCCCCCAGCCACAGATACGCAGTATTTT. Translation gives CASIPPATDTQYF. Combining the CDR3 with reference TRBV25-1 and TRBJ2-3 gives the whole variable domain EADIYQTPRYLVIGTGKKITLECSQTMGHDKMYWYQQDPGMELHLIHYSYGVNSTEKGDLSSESTVSRIRTEHFPLTLESARPSHTSQYLCASIPPATDTQYFGPGTRLTVL.

This sequence joins TRBV11-2 and TRBJ2-3, with D hard to call. CDR1 SGHAT and CDR2 FQNNGV come from the germline V gene. This CDR3 has 14 residues. Trimming took 4 bases from V and 5 from J, leaving 13 bases between them. The chain's CDR3 is CASSSQGFQDTQYF. In DNA form, the CDR3 reads TGTGCCAGCAGCTCCCAAGGGTTCCAAGATACGCAGTATTTT.

V gene TRBV20-1 combines with J gene TRBJ2-7, with unresolved D. Trimming took 1 base from V and 2 from J, leaving 9 bases between them. CDR1 is DFQATT, CDR2 SNEGSKA, per germline (reference sequence). The CDR3 is 13 amino acids. The CDR3 here is CSARGTAAYEQYF. The CDR3 region has the DNA TGCAGTGCTAGAGGAACAGCAGCCTACGAGCAGTACTTC.

The table lists this clonotype with a few counts. This chain uses TRBV25-1 with TRBJ2-5; 7 bases agree with TRBD1. After removal of 5 bases from V and 5 bases from J, the junction contained 8 bases not matched to a gene. Per germline, CDR1 MGHDK and CDR2 SYGVNS. This CDR3 contains 14 residues. The CDR3 loop is CASSPLDRAETQYF. As DNA, the CDR3 is TGTGCCAGCAGTCCCCTCGACAGGGCGGAGACCCAGTACTTC.

The table lists this clonotype with a few counts. The rearrangement links TRBV15 to TRBJ2-5; D is unresolved. The J call is in doubt because the DNA end fits TRBJ2-1 better. From germline, CDR1 is LNHNV and CDR2 YYDKDF (reference sequence). The CDR3 covers 11 residues. The CDR3, as DNA: TGTGCCACCAGCAGAGATTATGAGCAGTTCTTC. Translating gives CATSRDYEQFF.

This clonotype turned up a few times. Here the CDR3 DNA reads TGTGCCAGCAGCACGCGGGGGGTAGCCTACAATGAGCAGTTCTTC. Its protein product is CASSTRGVAYNEQFF. V usage is TRBV7-8 and J usage is TRBJ2-1, with TRBD2 identical over 8 bases. The CDR3 length is 15 residues. V gave up 5 bases and J gave up 2 bases; unmatched junction bases: 5. The germline V gene encodes CDR1 SGHVS and CDR2 FQNEAQ.

This clonotype turned up a few times. This chain joins TRBV29-1 and TRBJ2-3, with D perhaps being TRBD1 or TRBD2 (5 bases each). Trimming pared 6 bases from V and 6 bases from J, leaving 10 bases between. This CDR3 has 11 residues. Germline V gives CDR1 SQVTM, CDR2 ANQGSEA. The CDR3, as DNA: TGCAGCGTGGGGGTTGGGGATACGCAGTATTTT. Its protein product is CSVGVGDTQYF.

This clonotype was seen a handful of times. The chain uses TRBV7-2 and TRBJ2-1; 9 bases are a match to TRBD2. From germline, CDR1 is SGHTA and CDR2 FQGNSA. The J segment lost 10 bases and the V segment lost 5 bases, leaving 6 bases of the junction unmatched. There are 13 residues in the CDR3. Written as DNA, the CDR3 is TGTGCCAGCAGCGGACTAGCGTTCGGGGAGCAGTTCTTC. It encodes CASSGLAFGEQFF.

The V and J genes are TRBV10-1 and TRBJ2-4, with unresolved D. This CDR3 is built from 13 residues. Per the germline V gene, CDR1 is WNHNN and CDR2 is SYGVQD (reference sequence). Trimming stripped 4 bases from V and 8 bases from J, with 12 bases between. The CDR3 region has the DNA TGCGCCAGCAGTGCCAGTTTGAAGGACATTCAGTACTTC. This encodes CASSASLKDIQYF.

The chain joins TRBV6-1 to TRBJ2-3; D may be TRBD2 (5 bases). Germline-derived CDR1 and CDR2 are MNHNS and SASEGT. V gave up 1 base and J gave up 0 bases, with 8 bases separating them. This CDR3 is built from 15 residues. CDR3 coding DNA: TGTGCCAGCAGTGAAGAGACGGGGAGCACAGATACGCAGTATTTT. This translates into CASSEETGSTDTQYF.

In this sample, this clonotype turned up a few times. The chain uses TRBV29-1 and TRBJ2-5; D might be TRBD1 (5 bases). Germline V gives CDR1 SQVTM, CDR2 ANQGSEA. This CDR3 has 12 amino acids. The germline V and J ends were trimmed by 4 bases and 5 bases, with 11 bases remaining between them. CDR3 loop: CSVVGQGETQYF. The CDR3 coding sequence is TGCAGCGTTGTAGGGCAGGGCGAGACCCAGTACTTC.